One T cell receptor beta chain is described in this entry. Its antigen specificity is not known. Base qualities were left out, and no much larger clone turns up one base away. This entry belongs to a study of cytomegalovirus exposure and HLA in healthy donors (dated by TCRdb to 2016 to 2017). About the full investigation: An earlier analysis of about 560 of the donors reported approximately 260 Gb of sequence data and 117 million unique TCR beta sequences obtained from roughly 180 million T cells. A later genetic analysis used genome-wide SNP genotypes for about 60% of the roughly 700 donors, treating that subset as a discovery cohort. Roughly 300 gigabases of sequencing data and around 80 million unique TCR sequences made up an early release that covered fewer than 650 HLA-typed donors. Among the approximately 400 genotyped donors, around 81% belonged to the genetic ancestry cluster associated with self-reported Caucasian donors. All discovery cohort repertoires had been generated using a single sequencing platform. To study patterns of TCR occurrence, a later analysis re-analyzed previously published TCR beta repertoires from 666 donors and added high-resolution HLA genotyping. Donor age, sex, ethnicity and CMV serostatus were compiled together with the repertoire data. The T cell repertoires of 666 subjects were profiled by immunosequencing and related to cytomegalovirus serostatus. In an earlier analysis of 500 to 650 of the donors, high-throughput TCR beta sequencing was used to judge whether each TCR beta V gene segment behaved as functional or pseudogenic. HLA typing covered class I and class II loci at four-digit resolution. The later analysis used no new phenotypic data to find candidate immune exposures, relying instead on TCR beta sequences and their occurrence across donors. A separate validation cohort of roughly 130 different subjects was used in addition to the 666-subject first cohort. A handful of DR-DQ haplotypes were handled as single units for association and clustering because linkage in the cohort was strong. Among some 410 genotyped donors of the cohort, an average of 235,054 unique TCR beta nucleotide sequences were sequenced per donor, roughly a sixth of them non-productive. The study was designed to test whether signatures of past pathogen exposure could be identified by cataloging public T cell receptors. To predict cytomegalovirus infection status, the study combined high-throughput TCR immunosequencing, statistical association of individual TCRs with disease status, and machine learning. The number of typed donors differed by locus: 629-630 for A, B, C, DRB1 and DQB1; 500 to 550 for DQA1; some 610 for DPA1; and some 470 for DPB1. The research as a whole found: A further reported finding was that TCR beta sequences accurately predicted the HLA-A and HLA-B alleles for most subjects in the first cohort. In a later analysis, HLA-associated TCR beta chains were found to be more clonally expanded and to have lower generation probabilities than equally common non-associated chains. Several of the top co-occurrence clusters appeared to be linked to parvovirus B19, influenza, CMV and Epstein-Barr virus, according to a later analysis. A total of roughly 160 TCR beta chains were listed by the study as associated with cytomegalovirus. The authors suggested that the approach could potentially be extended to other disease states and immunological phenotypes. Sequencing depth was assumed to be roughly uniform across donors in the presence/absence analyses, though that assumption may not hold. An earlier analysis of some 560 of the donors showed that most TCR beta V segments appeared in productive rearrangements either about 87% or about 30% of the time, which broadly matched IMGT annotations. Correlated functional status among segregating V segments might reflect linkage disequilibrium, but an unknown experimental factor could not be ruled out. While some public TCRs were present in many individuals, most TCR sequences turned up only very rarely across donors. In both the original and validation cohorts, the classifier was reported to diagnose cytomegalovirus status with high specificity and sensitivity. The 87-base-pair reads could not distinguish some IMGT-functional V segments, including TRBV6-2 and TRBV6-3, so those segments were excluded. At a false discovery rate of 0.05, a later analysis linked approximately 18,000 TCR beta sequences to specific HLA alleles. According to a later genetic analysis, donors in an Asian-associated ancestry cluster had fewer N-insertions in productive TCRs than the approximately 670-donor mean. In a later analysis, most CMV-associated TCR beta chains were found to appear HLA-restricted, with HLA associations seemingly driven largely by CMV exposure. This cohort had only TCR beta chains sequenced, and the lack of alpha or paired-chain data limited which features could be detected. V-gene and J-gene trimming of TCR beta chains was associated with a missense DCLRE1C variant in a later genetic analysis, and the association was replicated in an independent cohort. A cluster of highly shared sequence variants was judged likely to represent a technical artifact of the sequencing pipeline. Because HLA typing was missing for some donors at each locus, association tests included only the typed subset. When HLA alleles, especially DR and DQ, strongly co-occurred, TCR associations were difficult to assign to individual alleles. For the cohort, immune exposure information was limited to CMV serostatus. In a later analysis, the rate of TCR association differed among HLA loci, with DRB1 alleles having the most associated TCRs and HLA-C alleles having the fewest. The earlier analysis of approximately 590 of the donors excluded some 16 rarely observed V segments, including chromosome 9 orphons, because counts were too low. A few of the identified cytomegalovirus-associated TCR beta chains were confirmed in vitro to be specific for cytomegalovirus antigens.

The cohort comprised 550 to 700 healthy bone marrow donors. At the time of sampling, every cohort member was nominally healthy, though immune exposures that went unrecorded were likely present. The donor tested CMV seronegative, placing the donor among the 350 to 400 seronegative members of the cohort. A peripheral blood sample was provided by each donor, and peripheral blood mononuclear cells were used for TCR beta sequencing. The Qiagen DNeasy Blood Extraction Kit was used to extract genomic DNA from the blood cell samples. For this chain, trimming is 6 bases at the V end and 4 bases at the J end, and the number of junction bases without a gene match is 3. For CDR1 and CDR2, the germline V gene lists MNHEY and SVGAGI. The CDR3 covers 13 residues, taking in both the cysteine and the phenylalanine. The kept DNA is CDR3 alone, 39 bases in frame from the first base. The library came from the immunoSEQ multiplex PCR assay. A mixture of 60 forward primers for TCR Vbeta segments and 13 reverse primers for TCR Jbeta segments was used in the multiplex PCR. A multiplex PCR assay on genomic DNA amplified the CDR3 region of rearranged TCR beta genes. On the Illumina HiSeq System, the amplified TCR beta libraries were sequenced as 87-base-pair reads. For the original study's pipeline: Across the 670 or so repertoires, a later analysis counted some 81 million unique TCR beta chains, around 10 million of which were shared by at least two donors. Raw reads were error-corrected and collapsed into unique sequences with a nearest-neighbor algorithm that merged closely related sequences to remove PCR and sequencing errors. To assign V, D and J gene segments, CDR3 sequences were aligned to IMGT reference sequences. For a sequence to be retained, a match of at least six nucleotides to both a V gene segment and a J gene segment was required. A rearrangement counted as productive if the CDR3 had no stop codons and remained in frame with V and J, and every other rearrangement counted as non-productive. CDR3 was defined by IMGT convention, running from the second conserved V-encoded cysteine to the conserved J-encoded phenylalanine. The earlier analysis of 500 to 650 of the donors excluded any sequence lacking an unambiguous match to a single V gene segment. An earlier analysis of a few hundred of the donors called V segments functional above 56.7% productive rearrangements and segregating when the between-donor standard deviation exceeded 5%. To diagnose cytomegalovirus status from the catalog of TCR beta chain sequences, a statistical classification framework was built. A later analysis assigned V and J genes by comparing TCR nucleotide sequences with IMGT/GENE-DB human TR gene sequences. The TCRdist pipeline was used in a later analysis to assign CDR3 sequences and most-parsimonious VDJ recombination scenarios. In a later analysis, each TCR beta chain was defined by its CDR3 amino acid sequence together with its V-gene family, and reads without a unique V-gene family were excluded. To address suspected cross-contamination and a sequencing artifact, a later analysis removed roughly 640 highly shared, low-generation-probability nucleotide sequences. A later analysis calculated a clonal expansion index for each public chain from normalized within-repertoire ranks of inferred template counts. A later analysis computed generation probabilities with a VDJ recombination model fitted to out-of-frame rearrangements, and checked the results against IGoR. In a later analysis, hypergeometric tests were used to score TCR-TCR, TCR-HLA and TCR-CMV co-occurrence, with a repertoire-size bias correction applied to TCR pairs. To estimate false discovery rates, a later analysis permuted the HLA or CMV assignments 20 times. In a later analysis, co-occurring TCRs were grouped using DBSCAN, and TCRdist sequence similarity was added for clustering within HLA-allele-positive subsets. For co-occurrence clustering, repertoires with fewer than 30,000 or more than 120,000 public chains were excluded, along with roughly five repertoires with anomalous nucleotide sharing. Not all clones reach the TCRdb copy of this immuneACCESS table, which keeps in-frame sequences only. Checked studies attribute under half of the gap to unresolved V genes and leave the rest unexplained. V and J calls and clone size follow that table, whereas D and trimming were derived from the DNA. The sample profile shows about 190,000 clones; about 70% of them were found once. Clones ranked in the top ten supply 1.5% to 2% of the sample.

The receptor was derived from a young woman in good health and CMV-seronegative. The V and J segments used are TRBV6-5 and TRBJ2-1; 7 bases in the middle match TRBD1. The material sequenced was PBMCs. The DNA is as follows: TGTGCCAGCAGACCGACAGGGTACAATGAGCAGTTCTTC. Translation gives CASRPTGYNEQFF.